A single sample gave rise to the 17 T cell receptor beta chains below, sequenced in a study of shared clonotypes between healthy human individuals. The naive CD8 fraction comprised CD45RO-negative cells positively selected for CCR7 and excluded terminally differentiated effector memory CD45RA+ cells. Sequencing was performed with immunoSEQ multiplex PCR; in TCRdb, only in-frame clones are kept and a portion is missing. The repertoire holds 2 million to 2.5 million clones, with about 92% as singletons. The sample taken for sequencing was naive CD8+ T cells from PBMCs. These receptors came from a man between 18 and 29 years old in good health. Some clones in this sample may be carry-over from other donors' samples.

The table lists this clone with a count of one. This sequence joins TRBV7-9 and TRBJ2-1, with 7 nucleotides matching TRBD1. The CDR3 length is 15 residues. The ends lost 5 bases at V and 3 bases at J; junction bases unmatched: 7. In germline, CDR1 is SEHNR, CDR2 FQNEAQ (reference sequence). For the CDR3, the DNA is TGTGCCAGCAGCCCCCGGGGACAGAACTACAATGAGCAGTTCTTC. As protein: CASSPRGQNYNEQFF.

The chain combines TRBV7-9 with TRBJ1-6; weak D call: TRBD1 (6 bases). Trimming pared 6 bases from V and 2 bases from J, leaving 11 bases between. Per germline, CDR1 SEHNR and CDR2 FQNEAQ (reference sequence). The CDR3 has 15 amino acids. CDR3 loop: CASRARGTYNSPLHF. CDR3 nucleotides: TGTGCCAGCAGGGCCAGGGGCACCTATAATTCACCCCTCCACTTT.

The chain carries TRBV27 and TRBJ1-2, with a tentative D call TRBD1 (6 bases). Trimming removed 8 bases from V and 8 bases from J, with 21 bases in between. This CDR3 has 14 amino acids. In germline, CDR1 is MNHEY, CDR2 SMNVEV (reference sequence). In DNA form, the CDR3 reads TGTGCCAGCCGAGAACGTGGGACACCGGGAGGCTACACCTTC. It is translated as CASRERGTPGGYTF.

The rearrangement joins TRBV27 to TRBJ2-1; TRBD2 agrees at 8 bases. Per the germline V gene, CDR1 is MNHEY and CDR2 is SMNVEV (reference sequence). The CDR3 consists of 14 residues. The trim removed 4 bases at V and 8 bases at J, leaving 7 bases unmatched. The chain's CDR3 is CASSYRAGGDEQFF. Here the CDR3 DNA reads TGTGCCAGCAGTTACCGGGCCGGGGGGGATGAGCAGTTCTTC.

The genes are TRBV28 and TRBJ2-7; the match to TRBD1 covers 8 bases. Germline V lookup: CDR1 MDHEN, CDR2 SYDVKM. The CDR3 is made up of 15 amino acids. Trimming removed 6 bases from V and 3 bases from J; junction bases left unmatched: 10. CDR3 region: CASRLSGTGFYEQYF. The CDR3 DNA is TGTGCCAGCAGACTCTCCGGGACAGGATTCTACGAGCAGTACTTC.

The rearrangement links TRBV28 to TRBJ1-6; possibly TRBD1 for D (5 bases). The CDR3 has 14 residues. Germline V gives CDR1 MDHEN, CDR2 SYDVKM. V lost 6 bases and J lost 6, with 12 bases in between. The CDR3 nucleotides are TGTGCCAGCAGGGACCGACAGATTAATTCACCCCTCCACTTT. Translated: CASRDRQINSPLHF. Supplemented by reference TRBV28 and TRBJ1-6, the full variable domain reads DVKVTQSSRYLVKRTGEKVFLECVQDMDHENMFWYRQDPGLGLRLIYFSYDVKMKEKGDIPEGYSVSREKKERFSLILESASTNQTSMYLCASRDRQINSPLHFGNGTRLTVT.

J is TRBJ1-2 and V is TRBV7-9; 7 bases map to TRBD1. The CDR3 runs to 13 residues. V was pared by 3 bases and J by 8 bases, with 6 bases of the junction left unmatched. The germline CDR1 and CDR2 sequences are SEHNR and FQNEAQ (reference sequence). CDR3 sequence (DNA): TGTGCCAGCAGCTTTAAGGGGGCAGGCGGCTACACCTTC. Its translation: CASSFKGAGGYTF. The full variable domain, with the rest looked up from reference TRBV7-9 and TRBJ1-2, is DTGVSQNPRHKITKRGQNVTFRCDPISEHNRLYWYRQTLGQGPEFLTYFQNEAQLEKSRLLSDRFSAERPKGSFSTLEIQRTEQGDSAMYLCASSFKGAGGYTFGSGTRLTVV.

This clone was seen only once. The J gene is TRBJ2-7, the V gene TRBV7-9, with 8 positions matching TRBD1. This CDR3 is 14 amino acids long. V lost 5 bases and J lost 3; bases outside the gene matches: 6. Germline V gene data show CDR1 as SEHNR and CDR2 as FQNEAQ (reference sequence). This CDR3 reads CASSQITGGYEQYF. The CDR3 DNA follows: TGTGCCAGCAGCCAGATAACAGGGGGCTACGAGCAGTACTTC.

The J gene is TRBJ2-7, the V gene TRBV27; 9 nucleotides align to TRBD2. The CDR3 has 13 amino acids. Germline assignment: CDR1 MNHEY and CDR2 SMNVEV (reference sequence). The J segment lost 6 bases and the V segment lost 2 bases, leaving 2 bases of the junction unmatched. The CDR3 bases are TGTGCCAGCAGTTTAGCGGGAGGGTCCGAGCAGTACTTC. Residues: CASSLAGGSEQYF.

The chain combines TRBV13 with TRBJ2-1; 10 positions agree with TRBD2. The CDR3 is 16 amino acids. V was clipped by 5 bases and J by 3 bases; unmatched bases: 7. The germline V gene has CDR1 PRHDT and CDR2 FYEKMQ (reference sequence). CDR3 in amino acids: CASSPKAGGVYNEQFF. As DNA, the CDR3 is TGTGCCAGCAGCCCAAAAGCGGGAGGGGTCTACAATGAGCAGTTCTTC.

This clone was detected a few times. The chain combines TRBV19 with TRBJ1-5; D unclear. V was pared by 4 bases and J by 2 bases, with 12 bases between. The CDR3 sequence is 15 residues long. Germline V CDR1 and CDR2: LNHDA, SQIVND (reference sequence). CDR3 region: CASSTPMQGNQPQHF. Here the CDR3 DNA reads TGTGCCAGTAGTACCCCAATGCAGGGCAATCAGCCCCAGCATTTT.

V is TRBV5-3 and J is TRBJ2-5, with unresolved D. TRBV5-3 is an open reading frame, and its role is uncertain. Trimming stripped 0 bases from V and 5 bases from J, with 8 bases between. The CDR3 contains 13 residues. CDR3 bases: TGTGCCAGAAGCTTGGCTCTCGGGGAGACCCAGTACTTC. Translating it yields CARSLALGETQYF.

This clone was seen just once. The chain joins TRBV29-1 to TRBJ2-5; 7 positions match TRBD1. The V segment lost 5 bases and the J segment 1 base; nucleotides outside the gene matches: 4. CDR1 is SQVTM and CDR2 is ANQGSEA in the germline V gene. This CDR3 contains 13 residues. CDR3 region: CSVMTGSQETQYF. The CDR3 DNA follows: TGCAGCGTTATGACAGGGAGCCAAGAGACCCAGTACTTC.

CDR3 nucleotide sequence: TGTGCCAGCAGCCTAACATCGAGCTCCTACGAGCAGTACTTC. Protein product: CASSLTSSSYEQYF. The J gene is TRBJ2-7, the V gene TRBV11-1; D unresolved. The CDR3 contains 14 residues. Between the trimmed V and J ends, which lost 5 bases and 0 bases, there was a span of 11 bases. Germline CDR1 and CDR2: SGHAT and FQDESV (reference sequence).

The chain is built from TRBV28 and TRBJ1-1; 11 positions match TRBD1. The germline CDR1 and CDR2 sequences are MDHEN and SYDVKM. The trim removed 7 bases at V and 0 bases at J, leaving 13 bases unmatched. The CDR3 covers 18 residues. CDR3 amino acids: CASTIRTGGAIVNTEAFF. The CDR3 nucleotides are TGTGCCAGCACCATCCGGACAGGGGGCGCTATCGTGAACACTGAAGCTTTCTTT.

The gene calls are TRBV14 and TRBJ2-7, with 8 bases that match TRBD2. Trimming removed 0 bases from V and 4 bases from J; junction bases left unmatched: 8. The germline V gene encodes CDR1 SGHDN and CDR2 FVKESK. This CDR3 spans 16 amino acids. The CDR3 nucleotides are TGTGCCAGCAGCCAAGAGTCGACGGGAGGGCTTTACGAGCAGTACTTC. This sequence encodes CASSQESTGGLYEQYF. Combining the CDR3 with reference TRBV14 and TRBJ2-7 gives the whole variable domain EAGVTQFPSHSVIEKGQTVTLRCDPISGHDNLYWYRRVMGKEIKFLLHFVKESKQDESGMPNNRFLAERTGGTYSTLKVQPAELEDSGVYFCASSQESTGGLYEQYFGPGTRLTVT.

V gene TRBV9 combines with J gene TRBJ2-6, with 12 bases that match TRBD2. V lost 3 bases, J lost 4 bases, and 14 bases stayed unmatched. CDR1 is SGDLS and CDR2 is YYNGEE in the germline V gene. The CDR3 extends over 20 amino acids. As DNA, the CDR3 is TGTGCCAGCAGCGGACGACTAGCGGGAGCACGGCCCTCGGGGGCCAACGTCCTGACTTTC. Protein product: CASSGRLAGARPSGANVLTF.